The 9 T cell receptor beta chains below all came from one sample that was sequenced in a study of shared clonotypes between healthy human individuals (dated by TCRdb to about 2020). Libraries were made using the immunoSEQ multiplex PCR assay. Sourced from immuneACCESS, this table was stored by TCRdb with only in-frame sequences that have V and J called. A share of the clones is absent; for the studies checked, an unresolved V gene accounts for under half, and the remainder has no known explanation. In this sample the table shows 1.5 million to 2.5 million clones, over 85% of which occur a single time. The ten top clones hold under 1.5% of the sample. CD8 naive samples consisted of CD45RO-negative cells that were positively selected for CCR7, yielding a CD45RA+CCR7+ population without TemRA cells. The sequenced sample consisted of naive CD8+ T cells sorted from blood. Reading the label with the study, this specimen's cell subset or site is: CD45RA+CCR7+. The receptors derive from a young man in good health.

V is TRBV10-1 and J is TRBJ2-7; 10 nucleotides agree with TRBD1. In germline, CDR1 is WNHNN, CDR2 SYGVQD (reference sequence). Unmatched junction bases numbered 5, after V lost 4 bases and J lost 2 bases. The CDR3 extends over 15 amino acids. The CDR3, as DNA: TGCGCCAGCAGTGCTCGAGGACAGGGGGCCTACGAGCAGTACTTC. This encodes CASSARGQGAYEQYF.

This sequence joins TRBV7-9 and TRBJ2-2, with TRBD2 matching 11 bases. Germline CDR1 is SEHNR and CDR2 is FQNEAQ (reference sequence). J lost 4 bases, V lost 2 bases, and 0 bases had no gene match. The CDR3 length is 15 residues. The CDR3 nucleotides are TGTGCCAGCAGCTTACTAGCGGGGGGCACCGGGGAGCTGTTTTTT. It translates to CASSLLAGGTGELFF.

The gene calls are TRBV5-4 and TRBJ2-2; no clear D. This CDR3 spans 12 amino acids. The germline V gene has CDR1 SGHNT and CDR2 YYREEE (reference sequence). Trimming took off 7 bases at V and 5 bases at J, with 9 bases between the two ends. The CDR3, as DNA: TGTGCCAGCGGATTTATGACCGGGGAGCTGTTTTTT. Amino acid sequence: CASGFMTGELFF.

The count of this clone is one. At the DNA level, this CDR3 is encoded by other sequences in the same sample as well. The genes are TRBV7-9 and TRBJ2-3, with 12 bases that match TRBD2. The CDR3 totals 16 residues. Germline trimming cut 4 bases from V and 0 bases from J; bases unmatched to any gene: 2. Germline CDR1 is SEHNR and CDR2 is FQNEAQ (reference sequence). The CDR3 sequence: CASSSGTSGSTDTQYF. The CDR3 region has the DNA TGTGCCAGCAGCTCTGGGACTAGCGGGAGCACAGATACGCAGTATTTT.

The chain has TRBV13 and TRBJ2-7; tentatively, D is TRBD1 (6 bases). Germline V CDR1 and CDR2: PRHDT, FYEKMQ (reference sequence). The CDR3 loop spans 14 amino acids. V was trimmed by 1 base and J by 1 base, leaving 8 bases between them. DNA for the CDR3: TGTGCCAGCAGCTTAGTCGACAGGTCCTACGAGCAGTACTTC. This gives the protein CASSLVDRSYEQYF.

J is TRBJ2-3 and V is TRBV11-3; no clear D. In germline, CDR1 is SGHNT, CDR2 YENEEA. The CDR3 has 14 amino acids. V was shortened by 1 base and J by 5 bases, with 10 bases between the two germline ends. CDR3 nucleotide sequence: TGTGCCAGCAGCTTAGTAGGAGACTTAGATACGCAGTATTTT. Its translation is CASSLVGDLDTQYF.

This chain joins TRBV12-5 and TRBJ2-7; D is possibly TRBD1 or TRBD2 (5 bases each). Germline V gene lookup returns CDR1 LGHNT and CDR2 FRNRAP. The CDR3 sequence is 15 residues long. The ends were cut back, 1 base at V and 6 bases at J, with 16 bases in the middle. CDR3 in DNA: TGTGCTAGTGGTTTGGGTCTGGGGGATCTTTTCGAGCAGTACTTC. It specifies CASGLGLGDLFEQYF.

Of note for this clone: This sample includes further DNA sequences coding for the same CDR3. The chain couples TRBV4-1 to TRBJ2-7; TRBD1 might be the D (6 bases). The CDR3 runs 13 residues. The germline gives CDR1 MGHRA, CDR2 YSYEKL. The ends were cut back, 6 bases at V and 4 bases at J, with 13 bases in the middle. The CDR3 sequence is CASSQSDSYEQYF. The CDR3 region has the DNA TGCGCCAGCAGTCAATCGGACAGTTACGAGCAGTACTTC.

J is TRBJ2-7 and V is TRBV5-1; tentative D call: TRBD2 (6 bases). The CDR3 extends over 14 amino acids. The germline gives CDR1 SGHRS, CDR2 YFSETQ. V was pared by 1 base and J by 7 bases, with 15 bases between. Here the CDR3 reads CASSLFAEGWEQYF. Here the CDR3 DNA reads TGCGCCAGCAGCTTGTTTGCGGAGGGGTGGGAGCAGTACTTC.